The clone carrying this T cell receptor (beta chain) was counted only a few times. Its antigen is unidentified. There were TCR beta CDR3 regions amplified from RNA transcripts. Primed by the HTBI set, a first-round RT-PCR was run on the TCR CDR3. MiXCR, run by TCRdb on the multiplex PCR reads, gives a single entry per CDR3 protein. Here the sample spans roughly 640,000 distinct CDR3 sequences, around 16% being singletons. Germline CDR1 is SGHTA and CDR2 is FQGTGA. The CDR3 spans 14 residues. Trimming took 5 bases from V and 2 from J, leaving 9 bases between them. Patients affected by ophthalmopathy presented a Clinical Activity Score of at least 3, a NOSPECS grade of at least 4, and disease duration below 3 months. Diagnostic assessment was based on clinical symptoms, serum thyroxine and TRAb, thyroid ultrasound and orbital computed tomography. The data derive from a study of T cells in Graves' hyperthyroidism and ophthalmopathy. Notes on the study in general: Most thyroid-expanded clonotypes above 0.001 were also found in blood.

The rearrangement links TRBV7-3 to TRBJ2-2; the D gene could be TRBD1 or TRBD2 (5 bases each). The clonotype comes from a woman in her thirties or forties with Graves' ophthalmopathy. Sequenced material: blood. Here the CDR3 reads CASSDGANTGELFF. The CDR3 DNA sequence: TGTGCCAGCAGCGACGGGGCAAACACCGGGGAGCTGTTTTTT.